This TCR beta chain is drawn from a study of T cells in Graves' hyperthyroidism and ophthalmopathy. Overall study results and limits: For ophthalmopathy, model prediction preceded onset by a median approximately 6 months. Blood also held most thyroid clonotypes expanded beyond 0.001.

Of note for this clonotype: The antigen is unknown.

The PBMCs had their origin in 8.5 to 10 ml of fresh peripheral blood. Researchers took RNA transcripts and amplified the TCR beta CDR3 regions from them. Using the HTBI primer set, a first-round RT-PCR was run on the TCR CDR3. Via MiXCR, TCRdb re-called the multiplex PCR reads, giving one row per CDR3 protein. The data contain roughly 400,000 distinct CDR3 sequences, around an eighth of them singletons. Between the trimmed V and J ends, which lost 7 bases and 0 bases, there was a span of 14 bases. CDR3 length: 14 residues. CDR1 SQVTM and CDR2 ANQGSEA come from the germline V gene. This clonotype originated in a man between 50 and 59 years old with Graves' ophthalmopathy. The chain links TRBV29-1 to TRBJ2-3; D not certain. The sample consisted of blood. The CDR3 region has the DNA TGCAGCGCCCTACACCAAACTAGCACAGATACGCAGTATTTT. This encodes CSALHQTSTDTQYF.